A single sample gave rise to the 16 T cell receptor beta chains below, sequenced in a study of control samples from healthy donors and cancer patients. This table comes from immunoSEQ multiplex PCR, and its TCRdb copy is limited to in-frame clones, with some not included. The profile shows 160,000 or so clones, roughly 92% of them singletons. The specimen sequenced was blood. The receptors were sampled from a woman aged 25-40 years in good health.

This clone has just a few counts. The chain joins TRBV2 to TRBJ2-1; TRBD2 aligns across 9 bases. J was trimmed by 7 bases and V by 5 bases; bases with no gene match: 9. The germline CDR1 and CDR2 sequences are SNHLY and FYNNEI. This CDR3 region has 15 residues. The CDR3 region has the DNA TGTGCCAGCAGTCTTAGCGGGGGAATGGGAAATGAGCAGTTCTTC. Translated: CASSLSGGMGNEQFF.

The chain employs TRBV18 and TRBJ2-7; 11 positions agree with TRBD2. The CDR3 is 16 residues long. Trimming removed 3 bases from V and 2 bases from J; junction bases left unmatched: 6. Germline V gene data show CDR1 as KGHSH and CDR2 as LQKENI. CDR3 in DNA: TGTGCCAGCTCACCCCTAGCGGGAGGAGGAACCTACGAGCAGTACTTC. Translated: CASSPLAGGGTYEQYF.

The genes are TRBV24-1 and TRBJ2-5; D may be TRBD1 (5 bases). V lost 3 bases and J 5 bases, leaving 12 bases between the germline ends. The CDR3 contains 14 residues. CDR1 and CDR2 from the germline V gene are KGHDR and SFDVKD. As DNA, the CDR3 is TGTGCCACCAGTGATCCAGGGTCGGACGAGACCCAGTACTTC. Its protein product is CATSDPGSDETQYF.

The chain has TRBV2 and TRBJ1-5; D is undetermined. Germline V gives CDR1 SNHLY, CDR2 FYNNEI. V was cut by 8 bases and J by 3 bases, with 8 bases left in between. CDR3 length: 12 amino acids. CDR3: CASAPFNQPQHF. CDR3 bases: TGTGCCAGCGCCCCCTTCAATCAGCCCCAGCATTTT. The whole variable domain, filled in from reference TRBV2 and TRBJ1-5, reads EPEVTQTPSHQVTQMGQEVILRCVPISNHLYFYWYRQILGQKVEFLVSFYNNEISEKSEIFDDQFSVERPDGSNFTLKIRSTKLEDSAMYFCASAPFNQPQHFGDGTRLSIL.

This chain joins TRBV9 and TRBJ2-1; D call uncertain. The CDR3 length is 14 residues. V was trimmed by 4 bases and J by 2 bases, leaving 10 bases between them. Germline loops: CDR1 SGDLS, CDR2 YYNGEE. CDR3 coding DNA: TGTGCCAGCAGCCCCCAAGGGCCCTACAATGAGCAGTTCTTC. Its translation: CASSPQGPYNEQFF. Full variable domain (rest looked up from reference TRBV9 and TRBJ2-1): DSGVTQTPKHLITATGQRVTLRCSPRSGDLSVYWYQQSLDQGLQFLIQYYNGEERAKGNILERFSAQQFPDLHSELNLSSLELGDSALYFCASSPQGPYNEQFFGPGTRLTVL.

The rearrangement joins TRBV6-1 to TRBJ1-2, with D unclear. CDR1 is MNHNS, CDR2 SASEGT, per germline. Trimming cost V 1 base and J 7 bases, with 16 bases left between them. The CDR3 runs to 15 residues. The CDR3 is CASSEVVGMVGGYTF. CDR3 DNA sequence: TGTGCCAGCAGTGAAGTGGTAGGGATGGTCGGTGGCTACACCTTC.

The chain joins TRBV3-1 (or the pseudogene TRBV3-2) to TRBJ2-1; TRBD2 aligns across 7 bases. The V gene end was trimmed by 0 bases and the J gene end by 3 bases; junction bases not matched to a gene: 5. Looked up from germline, CDR1 is LGHDT and CDR2 is YNNKEL (reference sequence). The CDR3 contains 16 residues. The CDR3 sequence: CASSQDTASGYNEQFF. The DNA for the CDR3 is TGTGCCAGCAGCCAAGATACGGCTAGCGGCTACAATGAGCAGTTCTTC.

The rearrangement uses TRBV6-4 and TRBJ1-2; D is perhaps TRBD1 (6 bases). The CDR3 is made up of 17 amino acids. Germline values: CDR1 MRHNA, CDR2 SNTAGT. The V gene lost 4 bases and the J gene lost 3 bases, with 21 bases spanning the gap. This CDR3 is CASSGGRGTRGDYGYTF. The CDR3 DNA follows: TGTGCCAGCAGTGGAGGGCGGGGGACAAGGGGGGACTATGGCTACACCTTC.

Details on this clone: This CDR3 is also generated by other DNA sequences in the sample. The V gene is TRBV28, the J gene TRBJ1-5; D gene unclear. The V gene's germline CDR1 is MDHEN and CDR2 SYDVKM. The V gene lost 3 bases and the J gene lost 0 bases, with 3 bases spanning the gap. CDR3 length: 13 amino acids. CDR3 in DNA: TGTGCCAGCAGTTTGGATAGCAATCAGCCCCAGCATTTT. Residues: CASSLDSNQPQHF. Using reference TRBV28 and TRBJ1-5 for the parts outside the CDR3, the full variable domain is DVKVTQSSRYLVKRTGEKVFLECVQDMDHENMFWYRQDPGLGLRLIYFSYDVKMKEKGDIPEGYSVSREKKERFSLILESASTNQTSMYLCASSLDSNQPQHFGDGTRLSIL.

The V gene is TRBV5-4, the J gene TRBJ1-1; 7 bases agree with TRBD1. With 2 bases clipped from V and 5 bases from J, the junction kept 6 bases outside the gene matches. This CDR3 has 14 residues. Germline V gene data show CDR1 as SGHNT and CDR2 as YYREEE (reference sequence). The CDR3 sequence: CASSFPGGPTEAFF. Written as DNA, the CDR3 is TGTGCCAGCAGCTTCCCAGGGGGGCCAACTGAAGCTTTCTTT.

This clone was detected once. The chain carries TRBV5-1 and TRBJ1-4, with 8 bases identical to TRBD1. This CDR3 is 14 amino acids long. Germline V gene data show CDR1 as SGHRS and CDR2 as YFSETQ. With V trimmed by 0 bases and J by 5 bases, 0 bases remained unmatched. CDR3 sequence reads: CASSLGTGNEKLFF. The CDR3 DNA sequence: TGCGCCAGCAGCTTGGGGACAGGGAATGAAAAACTGTTTTTT.

The chain is built from TRBV5-6 and TRBJ1-1; no definite D call. The V end lost 2 bases, the J end lost 4 bases, and 12 bases lay between the germline ends. Germline V lookup: CDR1 SGHDT, CDR2 YYEEEE. This CDR3 comprises 14 residues. CDR3 sequence reads: CASSFKSGVTEAFF. The CDR3 DNA sequence: TGTGCCAGCAGCTTTAAGTCTGGAGTCACTGAAGCTTTCTTT.

This chain uses TRBV7-2 with TRBJ2-7, with D possibly being TRBD2 (6 bases). Trimming shortened V by 4 bases and J by 0 bases, and 7 bases separated the two germline ends. The germline gives CDR1 SGHTA, CDR2 FQGNSA. The CDR3 has 13 amino acids. The CDR3 here is CASSSSVSYEQYF. DNA of the CDR3: TGTGCCAGCAGCTCTAGCGTCTCCTACGAGCAGTACTTC. Using reference TRBV7-2 and TRBJ2-7 for the parts outside the CDR3, the full variable domain is GAGVSQSPSNKVTEKGKDVELRCDPISGHTALYWYRQSLGQGLEFLIYFQGNSAPDKSGLPSDRFSAERTGGSVSTLTIQRTQQEDSAVYLCASSSSVSYEQYFGPGTRLTVT.

V is TRBV10-2 and J is TRBJ2-1, with D tentatively TRBD1 (5 bases). This CDR3 region has 15 residues. The germline gives CDR1 WSHSY, CDR2 SAAADI. V was trimmed by 8 bases and J by 5 bases, leaving 19 bases between them. The CDR3 sequence: CASARRAQGDNEQFF. CDR3 coding DNA: TGCGCCAGCGCGAGAAGGGCGCAGGGCGACAATGAGCAGTTCTTC.

The chain links TRBV6-5 to TRBJ2-5, with D maybe TRBD2 (6 bases). Germline CDR1 reads MNHEY; CDR2 reads SVGAGI. Trimming shortened V by 2 bases and J by 5 bases, and 9 bases separated the two germline ends. The CDR3 sequence is 13 residues long. The CDR3 protein is CASSYTRGETQYF. In nucleotides, the CDR3 is TGTGCCAGCAGTTACACCCGGGGGGAGACCCAGTACTTC.

The CDR3 DNA reads TGTGCCAGCAGCCTCGACAGGTTCAATGAGCAGTTCTTC. Encoded protein: CASSLDRFNEQFF. The rearrangement uses TRBV5-6 and TRBJ2-1, with TRBD1 as a possible D gene (6 bases). The V end was cut by 4 bases, the J end by 6 bases, with 11 bases between. Germline assignment: CDR1 SGHDT and CDR2 YYEEEE. The CDR3 length is 13 residues.